This T cell receptor (beta chain) stems from a study of shared clonotypes between healthy human individuals. The authors' processing: There were no quality scores in the junction-only immunoSEQ sequences, so filtering differed. Assay used: immunoSEQ multiplex PCR; TCRdb lists only in-frame clones, some missing. Clone size and the V and J calls come from that table; the DNA yielded D and trimming. This table holds roughly 500,000 clones, 95% to 96% found once. This CDR3 has 16 residues. CDR1 MGHRA and CDR2 YSYEKL come from the germline V gene. With 0 bases removed from V and 7 bases from J, the gap between germline ends came to 19 bases.

The sequence was obtained from a woman in her 30s in good health. V gene TRBV4-1 combines with J gene TRBJ2-7; D perhaps matches TRBD2 (5 bases). Material: naive CD4+ T cells sorted from blood. Subset of the sample: CD45RA+ positively selected. Here the CDR3 reads CASSQDIRGSLWEQYF. The DNA of the CDR3 is TGCGCCAGCAGCCAAGATATAAGAGGGAGTCTCTGGGAGCAGTACTTC.